This T cell receptor beta chain was identified during a study of vaccination and CD4 T cells after COVID-19. On this clonotype: Antigen unknown.

The treatment is: roughly 11-day PBMC culture with coronavirus spike peptide pools or control peptides (ViraFEST assay). Via ViraFEST, peptide pools expanded antigen-specific T cells before TCR sequencing. Isolation of CD4+ T cells by negative selection took place after 10 days of culture. With the Oncomine TCR Beta short-read assay, DNA from cultured CD4+ T cells was sequenced. TCRdb recomputed calls from the PCR reads with MiXCR, one row per CDR3 protein. The table records fewer than 20,000 distinct CDR3 sequences, approximately 42% of them present only once. This CDR3 is built from 15 residues. Trimming removed 5 bases from V and 3 bases from J; junction bases left unmatched: 8. Germline loops: CDR1 SGHRS, CDR2 YFSETQ.

What was sequenced was cultured CD4+ T cells from blood. The rearrangement uses TRBV5-1 and TRBJ1-1; the match to TRBD1 covers 9 bases. This TCR derives from a human donor with COVID-19. As DNA, the CDR3 is TGCGCCAGCAGTATCACAGGGGGCGCAGACACTGAAGCTTTCTTT. Translation gives CASSITGGADTEAFF.